This T cell receptor beta chain was retrieved from a study of CD8+CD57+ T cells in acquired aplastic anemia. On the study more broadly: Healthy CD8+ samples averaged about 11.0 million reads.

V lost 6 bases to trimming and J lost 7 bases; unmatched junction nucleotides: 12. The CDR3 is 15 amino acids. Germline V gene data show CDR1 as SNHLY and CDR2 as FYNNEI. CDR3 and TCR beta VDJ profiling relied on genomic DNA as the template. Each CDR3 protein gets one entry after TCRdb re-called the reads with MiXCR. This sample yields around 130,000 distinct CDR3 sequences, of which 48% are seen a single time; roughly 2.5% belongs to the top ten. This clonotype was recorded at least ten times. Specimen: sorted CD4+, CD8+, or CD8+CD57+ T cells (not recorded which) from PBMCs. The chain recombines TRBV2 with TRBJ1-5; 7 positions agree with TRBD1. This clonotype was obtained from a human donor in good health, serving as a control. The CDR3 DNA reads TGTGCCAGCAGGGGCCCTCGAGGGGGCCGGCAGCCCCAGCATTTT. This encodes CASRGPRGGRQPQHF.